Shown below are 32 T cell receptor beta chains from a single sample sequenced in a study of cytomegalovirus exposure and HLA in healthy donors. The PCR had 60 Vbeta and 13 Jbeta primers. Produced via immunoSEQ multiplex PCR; TCRdb's table is partial and in-frame only. Among about 140,000 clones listed, 80% were seen once. Input material: PBMCs. Receptors were obtained from a man in his fifties in good health and CMV-seronegative.

The chain joins TRBV7-9 to TRBJ2-3; 9 bases match TRBD2. The CDR3 runs 18 residues. Germline-derived CDR1 and CDR2 are SEHNR and FQNEAQ (reference sequence). The V segment lost 7 bases and the J segment 3 bases; nucleotides outside the gene matches: 17. The CDR3 loop is CASIPTQGGSGGTDTQYF. The CDR3, as DNA: TGTGCCAGCATCCCCACCCAGGGGGGTAGCGGGGGAACAGATACGCAGTATTTT.

The gene calls are TRBV4-1 and TRBJ2-5; TRBD1 matches 9 bases. The length of the CDR3 is 15 residues. The germline CDR1 and CDR2 sequences are MGHRA and YSYEKL. Trimming took 4 bases from V and 0 from J; bases not matched to a gene: 3. The CDR3 reads CASSPGQGNQETQYF. CDR3 DNA: TGCGCCAGCAGCCCGGGACAGGGTAACCAAGAGACCCAGTACTTC.

J is TRBJ1-1 and V is TRBV19; TRBD1 might be the D (6 bases). Per the germline V gene, CDR1 is LNHDA and CDR2 is SQIVND (reference sequence). The CDR3 runs 14 residues. V was pared by 6 bases and J by 0 bases, with 11 bases between. The CDR3 loop is CASSQRGMNTEAFF. The CDR3 nucleotides are TGTGCCAGTAGCCAAAGGGGGATGAACACTGAAGCTTTCTTT. Full variable domain (rest looked up from reference TRBV19 and TRBJ1-1): DGGITQSPKYLFRKEGQNVTLSCEQNLNHDAMYWYRQDPGQGLRLIYYSQIVNDFQKGDIAEGYSVSREKKESFPLTVTSAQKNPTAFYLCASSQRGMNTEAFFGQGTRLTVV.

The J gene is TRBJ1-1, the V gene TRBV29-1; a weak D match, TRBD1 (5 bases). V was shortened by 3 bases and J by 4 bases, with 6 bases between the two germline ends. Per germline, CDR1 SQVTM and CDR2 ANQGSEA. This CDR3 region has 11 residues. The CDR3 is CSVDRATEAFF. DNA of the CDR3: TGCAGCGTTGACAGGGCCACTGAAGCTTTCTTT.

The rearrangement links TRBV6-1 to TRBJ1-2, with a possible D match to TRBD1 (6 bases). The V gene's germline CDR1 is MNHNS and CDR2 SASEGT. Trimming stripped 8 bases from V and 1 base from J, with 8 bases between. CDR3 size: 12 residues. The DNA of the CDR3 is TGTGCCAGCCGACAGGTTAACTATGGCTACACCTTC. Translated: CASRQVNYGYTF.

This clone was observed once. The rearrangement uses TRBV6-1 and TRBJ2-1, with 8 nucleotides matching TRBD1. The CDR3 has 18 residues. With V trimmed by 1 base and J by 8 bases, 16 bases remained unmatched. CDR1 and CDR2 (germline): MNHNS, SASEGT. DNA of the CDR3: TGTGCCAGCAGTGAAGAGCGGACAGGGCTATTAGCCTCGTATGAGCAGTTCTTC. It translates to CASSEERTGLLASYEQFF.

The chain employs TRBV4-1 and TRBJ1-2; D is undetermined. This CDR3 is 14 amino acids long. Trimming took 0 bases from V and 4 from J, leaving 9 bases between them. Germline V gene lookup returns CDR1 MGHRA and CDR2 YSYEKL. This CDR3 reads CASSQERGFYGYTF. CDR3 DNA sequence: TGCGCCAGCAGCCAAGAACGAGGGTTCTATGGCTACACCTTC.

The chain carries TRBV11-2 and TRBJ2-1; unclear D gene. CDR1 is SGHAT and CDR2 is FQNNGV in the germline V gene. V was clipped by 7 bases and J by 10 bases, with 17 bases between them. The CDR3 spans 13 residues. The chain's CDR3 is CASTIDGDGEQFF. The CDR3 nucleotides are TGTGCCAGCACCATAGATGGTGACGGGGAGCAGTTCTTC.

In this sample, this clone turned up a few times. V usage is TRBV14 and J usage is TRBJ2-6, with TRBD1 as a possible D gene (6 bases). The V end was cut by 4 bases, the J end by 2 bases, with 9 bases between. The CDR3 has 15 residues. Germline CDR1 reads SGHDN; CDR2 reads FVKESK. The CDR3 region is CASSRTGTGANVLTF. CDR3 in DNA: TGTGCCAGCAGCCGCACAGGGACTGGGGCCAACGTCCTGACTTTC.

The genes are TRBV6-5 and TRBJ2-7; 9 bases line up with TRBD1. Trimming took 5 bases from V and 4 from J; bases not matched to a gene: 9. The germline CDR1 and CDR2 sequences are MNHEY and SVGAGI. The CDR3 totals 15 residues. The CDR3 spells CASSRQGQGKYEQYF. The DNA of the CDR3 is TGTGCCAGCAGTCGCCAGGGACAGGGAAAATACGAGCAGTACTTC.

V is TRBV6-1 and J is TRBJ2-7; 7 nucleotides match TRBD1. Germline lookup yields CDR1 MNHNS and CDR2 SASEGT. With 6 bases clipped from V and 0 bases from J, the junction kept 5 bases outside the gene matches. The CDR3 has 14 amino acids. In nucleotides, the CDR3 is TGTGCCAGCAGACCAGGGGGTCTCTCCTACGAGCAGTACTTC. Translated: CASRPGGLSYEQYF.

This chain connects TRBV5-6 to TRBJ2-2; 7 nucleotides match TRBD1. The V gene's germline CDR1 is SGHDT and CDR2 YYEEEE. CDR3 length equals 16 residues. Trimming cost V 0 bases and J 6 bases; bases outside gene matches: 8. CDR3 sequence: CASSLAGRGFAGELFF. In DNA form, the CDR3 reads TGTGCCAGCAGCTTGGCGGGCAGGGGGTTCGCCGGGGAGCTGTTTTTT. Filled out from reference TRBV5-6 and TRBJ2-2, the complete variable domain reads DAGVTQSPTHLIKTRGQQVTLRCSPKSGHDTVSWYQQALGQGPQFIFQYYEEEERQRGNFPDRFSGHQFPNYSSELNVNALLLGDSALYLCASSLAGRGFAGELFFGEGSRLTVL.

The rearrangement uses TRBV19 and TRBJ2-5; the D gene is possibly TRBD1 (5 bases). The CDR3 sequence is 14 residues long. CDR1 is LNHDA and CDR2 is SQIVND in the germline V gene (reference sequence). The V end lost 5 bases, the J end lost 2 bases, and 12 bases lay between the germline ends. Here the CDR3 DNA reads TGTGCCAGTAGTCCTGGACAAGTTCAAGAGACCCAGTACTTC. This sequence encodes CASSPGQVQETQYF.

The chain couples TRBV7-3 to TRBJ2-2; a possible D gene is TRBD2 (5 bases). Trimming pared 3 bases from V and 6 bases from J, leaving 17 bases between. The germline CDR1 and CDR2 sequences are SGHTA and FQGTGA. The CDR3 covers 16 residues. The CDR3 spells CASSFGVLSLAGELFF. Here the CDR3 DNA reads TGTGCCAGCAGCTTCGGGGTTTTAAGTTTGGCCGGGGAGCTGTTTTTT.

The chain links TRBV5-1 to TRBJ2-5, with D possibly TRBD1 on 5 matching bases. Near its end, the DNA agrees better with TRBJ2-7, so the J call may be wrong. Germline-derived CDR1 and CDR2 are SGHRS and YFSETQ. This CDR3 region has 14 residues. CDR3 bases: TGCGCCAGCAGCTCGGACACTACCTCCCTCGAGCAGTACTTC. Amino acids: CASSSDTTSLEQYF.

This rearrangement joins TRBV2 to TRBJ2-3; 8 positions agree with TRBD2. V gave up 3 bases and J gave up 4 bases; unmatched junction bases: 6. Germline V gene lookup returns CDR1 SNHLY and CDR2 FYNNEI. This CDR3 has 15 amino acids. The CDR3 DNA sequence: TGTGCCAGCAGTGAGGGACTAGTAATTGCAGATACGCAGTATTTT. As protein: CASSEGLVIADTQYF.

The chain has TRBV29-1 and TRBJ2-7, with 10 positions matching TRBD2. The J segment lost 6 bases and the V segment lost 7 bases, leaving 6 bases of the junction unmatched. The CDR3 is 12 amino acids. Germline V gives CDR1 SQVTM, CDR2 ANQGSEA. The CDR3 loop is CSGGLAAGEQYF. In DNA, the CDR3 is TGCAGCGGTGGACTAGCGGCCGGCGAGCAGTACTTC.

V and J are TRBV11-2 and TRBJ2-4, with D perhaps TRBD2 (5 bases). Germline V gene sequence: CDR1 SGHAT, CDR2 FQNNGV. Trimming shortened V by 0 bases and J by 8 bases, and 20 bases separated the two germline ends. The CDR3 loop spans 17 amino acids. The CDR3: CASSLEFMRVSQDIQYF. DNA of the CDR3: TGTGCCAGCAGCTTAGAGTTTATGCGGGTTAGCCAGGACATTCAGTACTTC.

The J gene is TRBJ1-5, the V gene TRBV21-1; TRBD1 is the table's D call, not checked against the DNA. TRBV21-1 is tagged as a pseudogene. The CDR3 is made up of 21 amino acids. As DNA, the CDR3 is TGTGCCAGCAGCAATAGGACCACCACCGGGACAGGTTCTTTAAGCAATCAGCCCCAGCATTTT. Protein product: CASSNRTTTGTGSLSNQPQHF.

The chain links TRBV7-3 to TRBJ1-1; 10 bases agree with TRBD1. CDR3 length: 14 residues. In germline, CDR1 is SGHTA, CDR2 FQGTGA. V lost 5 bases and J lost 10; bases outside the gene matches: 10. CDR3 amino acids: CASSAGTGDRGAFF. CDR3 DNA: TGTGCCAGCAGCGCCGGGACAGGGGATCGTGGAGCTTTCTTT.

V usage is TRBV19 and J usage is TRBJ2-5; 8 positions agree with TRBD2. The CDR3 is 13 residues long. Germline V gives CDR1 LNHDA, CDR2 SQIVND (reference sequence). Germline trimming cut 9 bases from V and 4 bases from J; bases unmatched to any gene: 7. As DNA, the CDR3 is TGTGCCAGCCGGGAGGGAGGTGGAGAGACCCAGTACTTC. Its protein product is CASREGGGETQYF.

Only one count was recorded for this clone. The chain employs TRBV10-2 and TRBJ2-7; 11 nucleotides align to TRBD2. The CDR3 consists of 16 residues. Germline trimming cut 6 bases from V and 6 bases from J; bases unmatched to any gene: 13. CDR1 is WSHSY and CDR2 is SAAADI in the germline V gene. CDR3 sequence reads: CASSYPGVAGGGEQYF. The CDR3 region has the DNA TGCGCCAGCAGCTACCCCGGGGTAGCGGGAGGGGGCGAGCAGTACTTC.

The CDR3: CASSFLTGGRNEQFF. Written as DNA, the CDR3 is TGTGCCAGCAGCTTCTTGACAGGGGGCCGCAATGAGCAGTTCTTC. The chain carries TRBV7-9 and TRBJ2-1; 10 bases agree with TRBD1. This CDR3 contains 15 residues. CDR1 and CDR2 from the germline V gene are SEHNR and FQNEAQ (reference sequence). J lost 6 bases, V lost 3 bases, and 5 bases had no gene match.

This clone was seen once. The chain combines TRBV6-5 with TRBJ1-1, with 8 bases fitting TRBD1. The junction had 8 bases not matched to a gene; V was cut back by 0 bases and J by 5 bases. Germline CDR1 is MNHEY and CDR2 is SVGAGI. The CDR3 is made up of 16 amino acids. The CDR3 bases are TGTGCCAGCAGTTACTCGATCTCCAGGGGGCTTACTGAAGCTTTCTTT. Translated: CASSYSISRGLTEAFF.

The chain joins TRBV7-2 to TRBJ2-3; D may be TRBD2 (6 bases). The germline V and J ends were trimmed by 5 bases and 5 bases, with 14 bases remaining between them. The CDR3 has 14 amino acids. Per the germline V gene, CDR1 is SGHTA and CDR2 is FQGNSA. The CDR3 nucleotides read TGTGCCAGCAGCCGTCGACTAGTGGGAGATACGCAGTATTTT. It codes for CASSRRLVGDTQYF.

V is TRBV25-1 and J is TRBJ1-1; D is uncertain. The CDR3 is 15 residues long. The V end lost 1 base, the J end lost 6 bases, and 15 bases lay between the germline ends. The V gene's germline CDR1 is MGHDK and CDR2 SYGVNS. The CDR3 here is CASSESEHFSSEAFF. As DNA, the CDR3 is TGTGCCAGCAGTGAATCGGAGCACTTTAGCTCTGAAGCTTTCTTT.

This chain joins TRBV28 and TRBJ2-3; unclear D gene. Germline CDR1 MDHEN, CDR2 SYDVKM. The CDR3 contains 15 residues. V lost 2 bases and J 0 bases, leaving 9 bases between the germline ends. The CDR3 sequence: CASSLRGPSTDTQYF. The CDR3 DNA reads as TGTGCCAGCAGTTTACGCGGCCCGAGCACAGATACGCAGTATTTT.

Comment on this clone: The germline gene is not matched at one end of the junction; a read error may be the cause. This sequence joins TRBV30 and TRBJ2-7; 7 bases align to TRBD2. CDR3 size: 15 residues. CDR1 is GTSNPN and CDR2 is SVGIG in the germline V gene (reference sequence). CDR3 sequence reads: CAWRRLAGPSYEQHF. The CDR3 DNA reads TGTGCCTGGAGACGATTAGCGGGCCCTTCCTACGAGCAGCACTTC.

The chain has TRBV25-1 and TRBJ2-7, with D possibly TRBD1 on 5 matching bases. V gave up 8 bases and J gave up 2 bases, with 13 bases separating them. The CDR3 is 13 residues long. Germline V lookup: CDR1 MGHDK, CDR2 SYGVNS. The CDR3 spells CASSKGSAYEQYF. CDR3 in DNA: TGTGCCAGCTCAAAGGGGTCGGCCTACGAGCAGTACTTC.

This clone was seen only a few times. The rearrangement joins TRBV6-1 to TRBJ2-1, with 8 positions matching TRBD2. Looked up from germline, CDR1 is MNHNS and CDR2 is SASEGT. J was trimmed by 7 bases and V by 5 bases; bases with no gene match: 7. The CDR3 covers 14 residues. CDR3 coding DNA: TGTGCCAGCAGTAGTTGGACTAGCTGGAATGAGCAGTTCTTC. Amino acids: CASSSWTSWNEQFF.

The chain joins TRBV4-3 to TRBJ2-1; TRBD2 agrees at 14 bases. In germline, CDR1 is LGHNA, CDR2 YSLEER. The CDR3 consists of 15 residues. The V and J ends lost 4 bases and 12 bases, in that order; junction bases with no gene match: 8. The CDR3 spells CASSRGTSGSLGQFF. CDR3 nucleotides: TGCGCCAGCAGCCGCGGGACTAGCGGGAGTTTAGGGCAGTTCTTC.

The chain uses TRBV14 and TRBJ1-3; TRBD1 aligns across 7 bases. Germline CDR1 and CDR2: SGHDN and FVKESK. CDR3 length: 15 residues. With 3 bases clipped from V and 0 bases from J, the junction kept 2 bases outside the gene matches. The chain's CDR3 is CASSHRGFSGNTIYF. Written as DNA, the CDR3 is TGTGCCAGCAGCCACAGGGGGTTCTCTGGAAACACCATATATTTT.